The 23 T cell receptor beta chains presented below share a single source sample, sequenced in a study of blood T cell repertoires in COVID-19. Generated by immunoSEQ multiplex PCR, the TCRdb table keeps only in-frame clones and is missing some. The sample lists under 300,000 clones; approximately 82% were seen once. The specimen was PBMCs or T cells enriched from blood (not recorded which). The receptors were sampled from a man aged 40-50 years who had recovered from COVID-19.

V usage is TRBV7-8 and J usage is TRBJ2-5, with D unresolved. Germline CDR1 reads SGHVS; CDR2 reads FQNEAQ. V was pared by 5 bases and J by 4 bases, with 11 bases between. The CDR3 is 13 residues long. The CDR3 here is CASSQPLGETQYF. The CDR3 region has the DNA TGTGCCAGCAGCCAACCTCTAGGAGAGACCCAGTACTTC.

This chain links TRBV2 with TRBJ2-7; 9 bases fit TRBD1. Germline CDR1 reads SNHLY; CDR2 reads FYNNEI. Trimming removed 7 bases from V and 0 bases from J; junction bases left unmatched: 4. This CDR3 is 14 amino acids long. DNA for the CDR3: TGTGCCAGCACCCGACAGGGGGTCTCCTACGAGCAGTACTTC. Its translation: CASTRQGVSYEQYF.

This rearrangement joins TRBV5-4 to TRBJ1-1; no clear D. CDR1 is SGHNT, CDR2 YYREEE, per germline (reference sequence). V was trimmed by 5 bases and J by 4 bases, leaving 15 bases between them. The CDR3 is 14 amino acids. The CDR3 bases are TGTGCCAGCAGTATCGAGCGCACGGTCACTGAAGCTTTCTTT. This codes for CASSIERTVTEAFF.

This clone was detected only once. Relative to the germline gene, one junction end is altered; a read error may explain this. The chain couples TRBV11-2 to TRBJ2-1, with 10 bases lining up with TRBD1. The CDR3 has 15 residues. Germline CDR1 reads SGHAT; CDR2 reads FQNNGV. The CDR3 DNA follows: TGTGCCAGCAGCGTAGACAGGGGGCTAGTAAATGAGCAGTTCTTC. Amino acids: CASSVDRGLVNEQFF.

This chain connects TRBV3-1 (or the pseudogene TRBV3-2) to TRBJ1-6; 10 bases match TRBD1. Germline assignment: CDR1 LGHDT and CDR2 YNNKEL (reference sequence). V trimming: 4 bases; J trimming: 8 bases; junction bases outside the gene matches: 2. The CDR3 consists of 14 residues. The CDR3 DNA sequence: TGTGCCAGCAGCCCGACAGGGGGCGATTCACCCCTCCACTTT. Translation gives CASSPTGGDSPLHF.

The rearrangement links TRBV6-5 to TRBJ2-5, with TRBD2 matching 9 bases. V gave up 7 bases and J gave up 4 bases; unmatched junction bases: 7. The germline V gene has CDR1 MNHEY and CDR2 SVGAGI. The CDR3 extends over 14 amino acids. The CDR3 sequence is CASKMRGGGETQYF. CDR3 coding DNA: TGTGCCAGCAAGATGCGGGGGGGAGGAGAGACCCAGTACTTC.

The CDR3: CASSEQQLNTEAFF. DNA of the CDR3: TGTGCCAGCAGTGAACAACAGCTGAACACTGAAGCTTTCTTT. This chain links TRBV2 with TRBJ1-1; the D is unclear. The CDR3 loop spans 14 amino acids. Germline values: CDR1 SNHLY, CDR2 FYNNEI. The V end lost 2 bases, the J end lost 0 bases, and 7 bases lay between the germline ends.

This clone was detected once. The chain carries TRBV7-2 and TRBJ2-2; D remains ambiguous. The V gene lost 6 bases and the J gene lost 1 base, with 9 bases spanning the gap. Per germline, CDR1 SGHTA and CDR2 FQGNSA. The CDR3 runs to 14 residues. CDR3: CASSFALNTGELFF. The CDR3 nucleotides are TGTGCCAGCAGTTTCGCACTGAACACCGGGGAGCTGTTTTTT.

This chain links TRBV4-1 with TRBJ2-1, with TRBD2 matching 8 bases. The germline V gene encodes CDR1 MGHRA and CDR2 YSYEKL. After removal of 3 bases from V and 5 bases from J, the junction contained 6 bases not matched to a gene. CDR3 length equals 15 residues. The CDR3 nucleotides are TGCGCCAGCAGCCAGGCGGGGGGCAACCACAATGAGCAGTTCTTC. Protein sequence: CASSQAGGNHNEQFF.

J is TRBJ1-4 and V is TRBV15; D may be TRBD1 (5 bases). The CDR3 consists of 14 residues. Trimming took off 4 bases at V and 7 bases at J, with 13 bases between the two ends. Germline values: CDR1 LNHNV, CDR2 YYDKDF (reference sequence). The CDR3, as DNA: TGTGCCACCAGCACCCGGGGGGAAGGTGAAAAACTGTTTTTT. As protein: CATSTRGEGEKLFF.

As to this clone: This sample includes further DNA sequences coding for the same CDR3. The rearrangement joins TRBV18 to TRBJ2-5; 7 nucleotides match TRBD2. This CDR3 region has 13 residues. Germline CDR1 is KGHSH and CDR2 is LQKENI. With 0 bases clipped from V and 5 bases from J, the junction kept 0 bases outside the gene matches. The CDR3 loop reads CASSPPGGETQYF. The CDR3 region has the DNA TGTGCCAGCTCACCACCCGGGGGGGAGACCCAGTACTTC.

This chain uses TRBV9 with TRBJ2-3; 9 bases align to TRBD1. The CDR3 has 16 amino acids. The germline V gene has CDR1 SGDLS and CDR2 YYNGEE. Trimming took 2 bases from V and 6 from J; bases not matched to a gene: 10. CDR3 sequence: CASSVTGGNFADTQYF. The CDR3 nucleotides are TGTGCCAGCAGCGTGACAGGGGGGAATTTTGCGGATACGCAGTATTTT. Together with reference TRBV9 and TRBJ2-3, the CDR3 gives the full variable domain: DSGVTQTPKHLITATGQRVTLRCSPRSGDLSVYWYQQSLDQGLQFLIQYYNGEERAKGNILERFSAQQFPDLHSELNLSSLELGDSALYFCASSVTGGNFADTQYFGPGTRLTVL.

The rearrangement uses TRBV6-5 and TRBJ1-5, with 7 bases aligning to TRBD1. There are 14 residues in the CDR3. The junction had 3 bases not matched to a gene; V was cut back by 6 bases and J by 1 base. From germline, CDR1 is MNHEY and CDR2 SVGAGI. Written as DNA, the CDR3 is TGTGCCAGCAGAAAGGGGGCGAGCAATCAGCCCCAGCATTTT. Translation gives CASRKGASNQPQHF.

The chain combines TRBV19 with TRBJ1-1; the D is unclear. CDR1 LNHDA and CDR2 SQIVND come from the germline V gene (reference sequence). The CDR3 runs to 14 residues. V lost 7 bases and J lost 1, with 13 bases in between. CDR3: CASITHQPNTEAFF. The CDR3 region has the DNA TGTGCCAGTATTACACACCAACCGAACACTGAAGCTTTCTTT.

This chain connects TRBV28 to TRBJ1-2; D gene uncertain. CDR1 is MDHEN and CDR2 is SYDVKM in the germline V gene. This CDR3 has 15 amino acids. V lost 7 bases and J 4 bases, leaving 19 bases between the germline ends. The CDR3 spells CASNLYPDGVYGYTF. The CDR3 nucleotides are TGTGCCAGCAACCTATACCCCGACGGAGTCTATGGCTACACCTTC.

The genes are TRBV7-9 and TRBJ2-7; TRBD2 matches 13 bases. CDR3 size: 15 residues. Per germline, CDR1 SEHNR and CDR2 FQNEAQ (reference sequence). V trimming: 4 bases; J trimming: 7 bases; junction bases outside the gene matches: 7. In nucleotides, the CDR3 is TGTGCCAGCAGCTCACTAGCGGGGGGGCCAAGGGAGCAGTACTTC. It yields the protein CASSSLAGGPREQYF.

This clone was seen only once. The rearrangement links TRBV7-3 to TRBJ2-3, with D possibly TRBD1 on 5 matching bases. Trimming removed 5 bases at V and 1 base at J, with 13 bases between. CDR1 and CDR2 from the germline V gene are SGHTA and FQGTGA. The CDR3 loop spans 15 amino acids. The CDR3 DNA reads TGTGCCAGCAGCCAGGGCACAGTCCGCACAGATACGCAGTATTTT. Translating it yields CASSQGTVRTDTQYF.

The chain links TRBV10-3 to TRBJ1-5, with D possibly TRBD1 on 6 matching bases. The CDR3 is made up of 14 amino acids. V was pared by 4 bases and J by 5 bases, with 12 bases between. CDR1 ENHRY and CDR2 SYGVKD come from the germline V gene. The CDR3 sequence is CAISAGGEHQPQHF. The CDR3 nucleotides read TGTGCCATCAGTGCTGGGGGCGAACATCAGCCCCAGCATTTT.

The gene calls are TRBV11-2 and TRBJ1-1; perhaps TRBD1 as D (6 bases). Deletions cut 5 bases from V and 0 bases from J, with 13 bases between. The CDR3 consists of 15 residues. The germline V gene encodes CDR1 SGHAT and CDR2 FQNNGV. The CDR3 protein is CASSGRQAMNTEAFF. Written as DNA, the CDR3 is TGTGCCAGCAGCGGGAGACAGGCAATGAACACTGAAGCTTTCTTT.

CDR3 DNA: TGCGCCAGCAGCCAAGTGGCAGGAGGGGGAAACACCATATATTTT. It specifies CASSQVAGGGNTIYF. The chain combines TRBV4-3 with TRBJ1-3; no reliable D call. V was trimmed by 1 base and J by 4 bases, leaving 11 bases between them. This CDR3 region has 15 residues. From germline, CDR1 is LGHNA and CDR2 YSLEER.

V gene TRBV7-9 combines with J gene TRBJ1-5, with 10 nucleotides matching TRBD1. There are 16 residues in the CDR3. Germline V CDR1 and CDR2: SEHNR, FQNEAQ (reference sequence). After removal of 5 bases from V and 1 base from J, the junction contained 5 bases not matched to a gene. The CDR3 sequence is CASSHSTGGSNQPQHF. DNA for the CDR3: TGTGCCAGCAGCCATTCGACAGGGGGCAGCAATCAGCCCCAGCATTTT. Supplemented by reference TRBV7-9 and TRBJ1-5, the full variable domain reads DTGVSQNPRHKITKRGQNVTFRCDPISEHNRLYWYRQTLGQGPEFLTYFQNEAQLEKSRLLSDRFSAERPKGSFSTLEIQRTEQGDSAMYLCASSHSTGGSNQPQHFGDGTRLSIL.

Remarks on this clone: Other nucleotide sequences from this sample produce the same CDR3. V and J are TRBV14 and TRBJ2-5; 15 bases map to TRBD2. Trimming at V came to 4 bases and at J to 4 bases, leaving 7 bases not matched to a gene. This CDR3 region has 17 residues. Germline V CDR1 and CDR2: SGHDN, FVKESK. Here the CDR3 reads CASSPGLAGGPGETQYF. CDR3 in DNA: TGTGCCAGCAGCCCCGGACTAGCGGGGGGGCCGGGAGAGACCCAGTACTTC.

The J gene is TRBJ2-3, the V gene TRBV9; a weak D match, TRBD1 (6 bases). Trimming cost V 4 bases and J 6 bases, with 30 bases left between them. This CDR3 comprises 19 residues. The germline V gene has CDR1 SGDLS and CDR2 YYNGEE. CDR3 coding DNA: TGTGCCAGCAGCCCCCACCGCCCTGGGGGCCCCCCAGCCGGGGATACGCAGTATTTT. Its translation is CASSPHRPGGPPAGDTQYF.